A single sample is the source of the 27 T cell receptor beta chains below, sequenced in a study of cytomegalovirus exposure and HLA in healthy donors. Primers included in the PCR were 60 Vbeta and 13 Jbeta primers. Sequenced by immunoSEQ multiplex PCR; TCRdb stores in-frame clones only, minus some. The repertoire holds about 200,000 clones, nearly 80% seen once, with around 1.7% in the top ten. The sample was PBMCs. The receptors were gathered from a man between 18 and 29 years old in good health and CMV-seronegative.

The CDR3 sequence is CATRRRVRGEETQYF. In DNA form, the CDR3 reads TGCGCCACCAGGCGCCGGGTACGGGGGGAAGAGACCCAGTACTTC. V usage is TRBV10-1 and J usage is TRBJ2-5, with 7 nucleotides matching TRBD2. The V segment lost 10 bases and the J segment 3 bases; nucleotides outside the gene matches: 14. Germline values: CDR1 WNHNN, CDR2 SYGVQD (reference sequence). The CDR3 contains 15 residues.

The chain carries TRBV2 and TRBJ2-5, with a tentative D call TRBD1 (6 bases). The tail of the sequence fits TRBJ2-7 better, so the J call may be wrong. Germline CDR1 reads SNHLY; CDR2 reads FYNNEI. CDR3 length equals 13 residues. The CDR3 loop reads CASSSDRTYEQYF. For the CDR3, the DNA is TGTGCCAGCAGTTCTGACAGGACCTACGAGCAGTACTTC.

V usage is TRBV7-9 and J usage is TRBJ2-5, with a weak D call TRBD1 (5 bases). The CDR3 spans 15 residues. CDR1 SEHNR and CDR2 FQNEAQ come from the germline V gene (reference sequence). V dropped 6 bases and J dropped 0 bases, with 14 bases sitting between them. DNA for the CDR3: TGTGCCAGCAGACTCGACAGCCGGTACCAAGAGACCCAGTACTTC. Its protein product is CASRLDSRYQETQYF.

The chain recombines TRBV7-8 with TRBJ2-7; maybe TRBD1 (5 bases). Trimming took 2 bases from V and 0 from J, leaving 11 bases between them. The CDR3 spans 15 residues. Germline CDR1 reads SGHVS; CDR2 reads FQNEAQ. CDR3 nucleotides: TGTGCCAGCAGCTTAATGCAGGGTATCTCCTACGAGCAGTACTTC. This translates into CASSLMQGISYEQYF.

This clone occurred a few times. One junction end disagrees with the germline gene, perhaps due to a read error. The rearrangement joins TRBV28 to TRBJ1-2, with a possible D match to TRBD1 (5 bases). CDR1 and CDR2 (germline): MDHEN, SYDVKM. The CDR3 spans 11 residues. DNA of the CDR3: TGTGCCAGCAGTTCAGTCAGGGAAAAGAGCTTC. Encoded protein: CASSSVREKSF.

The chain couples TRBV5-1 to TRBJ2-5, with TRBD1 identical over 9 bases. Germline CDR1 and CDR2: SGHRS and YFSETQ. The ends lost 2 bases at V and 1 base at J; junction bases unmatched: 6. The CDR3 sequence is 16 residues long. CDR3 in amino acids: CASSLNPTGGQETQYF. The CDR3 nucleotides are TGCGCCAGCAGCTTAAACCCGACAGGGGGCCAAGAGACCCAGTACTTC.

The chain is built from TRBV5-1 and TRBJ2-5; weak D call: TRBD2 (5 bases). This CDR3 has 14 amino acids. CDR1 is SGHRS, CDR2 YFSETQ, per germline. V gave up 4 bases and J gave up 3 bases, with 13 bases separating them. DNA of the CDR3: TGCGCCAGCAGCCTTTCAGCGGTTGAAGAGACCCAGTACTTC. Its translation is CASSLSAVEETQYF. The complete variable domain, with remaining parts taken from reference TRBV5-1 and TRBJ2-5, reads KAGVTQTPRYLIKTRGQQVTLSCSPISGHRSVSWYQQTPGQGLQFLFEYFSETQRNKGNFPGRFSGRQFSNSRSEMNVSTLELGDSALYLCASSLSAVEETQYFGPGTRLLVL.

This chain uses TRBV9 with TRBJ1-5, with 8 bases lining up with TRBD1. The CDR3 spans 16 residues. CDR1 and CDR2 from the germline V gene are SGDLS and YYNGEE. After removal of 4 bases from V and 8 bases from J, the junction contained 14 bases not matched to a gene. The CDR3 sequence is CASSPTGQGGREPQHF. In DNA, the CDR3 is TGTGCCAGCAGCCCTACAGGACAGGGCGGTAGGGAGCCCCAGCATTTT.

V gene TRBV15 combines with J gene TRBJ2-3; 9 nucleotides align to TRBD1. V shed 0 bases and J 6 bases; nucleotides not matched to a gene: 1. The CDR3 runs to 14 residues. The germline gives CDR1 LNHNV, CDR2 YYDKDF (reference sequence). In DNA form, the CDR3 reads TGTGCCACCAGCAGAGAGGGGACAGGGGATACGCAGTATTTT. This codes for CATSREGTGDTQYF.

The CDR3 loop is CASSADRNTEAFF. As DNA, the CDR3 is TGTGCCAGCAGCGCCGACAGAAACACTGAAGCTTTCTTT. The chain combines TRBV7-3 with TRBJ1-1, with D possibly matching TRBD1 (5 bases). Germline V CDR1 and CDR2: SGHTA, FQGTGA. The V end was cut by 5 bases, the J end by 2 bases, with 9 bases between. This CDR3 comprises 13 residues.

This chain joins TRBV11-3 and TRBJ1-2; D might be TRBD1 (5 bases). Looked up from germline, CDR1 is SGHNT and CDR2 is YENEEA. The CDR3 is made up of 16 amino acids. V lost 3 bases and J 3 bases, leaving 17 bases between the germline ends. CDR3 in DNA: TGTGCCAGCAGCTTTTCGAGTAGGGGATTGGACTATGGCTACACCTTC. Its protein is CASSFSSRGLDYGYTF. Full variable domain (remainder filled in from reference TRBV11-3 and TRBJ1-2): EAGVVQSPRYKIIEKKQPVAFWCNPISGHNTLYWYLQNLGQGPELLIRYENEEAVDDSQLPKDRFSAERLKGVDSTLKIQPAELGDSAVYLCASSFSSRGLDYGYTFGSGTRLTVV.

A word on this clone: Other DNA variants within this sample encode the same CDR3. The chain recombines TRBV19 with TRBJ2-7, with 11 bases aligning to TRBD2. Germline-derived CDR1 and CDR2 are LNHDA and SQIVND (reference sequence). V shed 1 base and J 2 bases; nucleotides not matched to a gene: 1. CDR3 size: 15 residues. The CDR3 coding sequence is TGTGCCAGTAGTATAGGACTAGCGGGGACCTACGAGCAGTACTTC. Translating it yields CASSIGLAGTYEQYF.

This clone has more than one count but fewer than ten. The CDR3 DNA is TGTGCCAGCATCTCCCGGGGGAACACTGAAGCTTTCTTT. Its translation: CASISRGNTEAFF. The V call is TRBV5-6, the J call TRBJ1-1; D is undetermined. CDR1 is SGHDT and CDR2 is YYEEEE in the germline V gene. V was trimmed by 6 bases and J by 1 base, leaving 10 bases between them. The CDR3 length is 13 residues.

The chain recombines TRBV28 with TRBJ2-7; 9 positions agree with TRBD2. V was pared by 5 bases and J by 2 bases, with 4 bases of the junction left unmatched. CDR1 and CDR2 (germline): MDHEN, SYDVKM. The CDR3 spans 14 residues. The CDR3 nucleotides are TGTGCCAGCAGTGAGCGCGGGAGGGCCTACGAGCAGTACTTC. It yields the protein CASSERGRAYEQYF.

This sequence joins TRBV28 and TRBJ1-6, with 10 bases identical to TRBD1. CDR3 length: 15 amino acids. The junction had 5 bases not matched to a gene; V was cut back by 6 bases and J by 6 bases. The germline CDR1 and CDR2 sequences are MDHEN and SYDVKM. This CDR3 is CASRGQGIGNSPLHF. CDR3 nucleotide sequence: TGTGCCAGCAGGGGACAGGGGATAGGTAATTCACCCCTCCACTTT.

The sample holds a few counts of this clone. The chain combines TRBV4-2 with TRBJ1-2, with unresolved D. This CDR3 has 12 residues. The germline CDR1 and CDR2 sequences are LGHNA and YNFKEQ. The V gene lost 4 bases and the J gene lost 12 bases, with 15 bases spanning the gap. In DNA form, the CDR3 reads TGTGCCAGCAGCCCCCCCCCGAGGGCAGACACCTTC. Translating it yields CASSPPPRADTF.

The rearrangement uses TRBV2 and TRBJ2-1; TRBD1 matches at 7 bases. The CDR3 is 15 residues long. Losses at the gene ends were 2 bases for V and 5 bases for J; bases not matched to a gene: 6. Germline lookup yields CDR1 SNHLY and CDR2 FYNNEI. Here the CDR3 reads CASSETGTENNEQFF. The CDR3 bases are TGTGCCAGCAGTGAAACCGGGACAGAGAACAATGAGCAGTTCTTC.

The V and J genes are TRBV28 and TRBJ1-2; unclear D gene. Looked up from germline, CDR1 is MDHEN and CDR2 is SYDVKM. This CDR3 comprises 16 residues. Trimming shortened V by 5 bases and J by 4 bases, and 20 bases separated the two germline ends. In DNA, the CDR3 is TGTGCCAGCAGTATTTTTGAAACCCACTCCCTCTATGGCTACACCTTC. Protein: CASSIFETHSLYGYTF.

To note about this clone: The same CDR3 arises from other DNA sequences in this sample as well. V is TRBV30 and J is TRBJ1-2, with D possibly being TRBD1 (5 bases). The V gene lost 2 bases and the J gene lost 7 bases, with 8 bases spanning the gap. Germline V CDR1 and CDR2: GTSNPN, SVGIG (reference sequence). The length of the CDR3 is 11 residues. The CDR3 reads CAWSRTLGYTF. DNA for the CDR3: TGTGCCTGGAGTAGGACACTTGGCTACACCTTC.

This sequence joins TRBV7-8 and TRBJ2-7; 8 bases agree with TRBD2. Germline trimming cut 4 bases from V and 2 bases from J; bases unmatched to any gene: 4. The CDR3 totals 14 residues. The germline CDR1 and CDR2 sequences are SGHVS and FQNEAQ. The CDR3 is CASSYGGGPYEQYF. Written as DNA, the CDR3 is TGTGCCAGCAGCTATGGCGGGGGGCCCTACGAGCAGTACTTC.

The chain couples TRBV5-1 to TRBJ2-7; D ambiguous. Germline lookup yields CDR1 SGHRS and CDR2 YFSETQ. V lost 1 base to trimming and J lost 6 bases, with 8 bases between them. This CDR3 is 12 amino acids long. Written as DNA, the CDR3 is TGCGCCAGCAGCTTGCCCGGGTTCGAGCAGTACTTC. Protein product: CASSLPGFEQYF.

V is TRBV19 and J is TRBJ2-3; 7 bases fit TRBD1. This CDR3 region has 16 residues. The V gene's germline CDR1 is LNHDA and CDR2 SQIVND (reference sequence). The ends lost 3 bases at V and 2 bases at J; junction bases unmatched: 8. Here the CDR3 DNA reads TGTGCCAGTAGTATGCATGGGACAGTCGCCACAGATACGCAGTATTTT. It yields the protein CASSMHGTVATDTQYF.

V gene TRBV5-6 combines with J gene TRBJ2-1; TRBD1 aligns across 8 bases. The CDR3 is made up of 14 amino acids. The V gene end was trimmed by 0 bases and the J gene end by 8 bases; junction bases not matched to a gene: 4. Germline lookup yields CDR1 SGHDT and CDR2 YYEEEE. CDR3 DNA sequence: TGTGCCAGCAGCTTGGGACAGGGGACCGATGAGCAGTTCTTC. Translation gives CASSLGQGTDEQFF.

This sequence joins TRBV29-1 and TRBJ2-1, with 12 nucleotides matching TRBD2. V was pared by 7 bases and J by 8 bases, with 6 bases of the junction left unmatched. The CDR3 loop spans 13 amino acids. Germline assignment: CDR1 SQVTM and CDR2 ANQGSEA. The CDR3 nucleotides are TGCAGCGGACTAGCGGGAGTGTACGATGAGCAGTTCTTC. This codes for CSGLAGVYDEQFF.

The table lists this clone with a count of one. The chain combines TRBV27 with TRBJ2-5, with 7 bases that match TRBD1. The germline V gene has CDR1 MNHEY and CDR2 SMNVEV (reference sequence). With V trimmed by 6 bases and J by 4 bases, 17 bases remained unmatched. This CDR3 has 17 residues. The CDR3 DNA follows: TGTGCCAGCAGCCGCGACAGGGAAGAACTTCTTGGAGAGACCCAGTACTTC. It encodes CASSRDREELLGETQYF.

A note on this clone: Other DNA variants within this sample encode the same CDR3. The chain is built from TRBV27 and TRBJ2-7; 7 bases align to TRBD1. CDR3 length: 16 residues. V lost 6 bases, J lost 0 bases, and 11 bases stayed unmatched. CDR1 MNHEY and CDR2 SMNVEV come from the germline V gene (reference sequence). CDR3 coding DNA: TGTGCCAGCAGCCGCACAGGGGCAGGAGGCTCCTACGAGCAGTACTTC. It yields the protein CASSRTGAGGSYEQYF.

The chain carries TRBV30 and TRBJ1-3; TRBD1 might be the D (5 bases). Germline CDR1 is GTSNPN and CDR2 is SVGIG (reference sequence). The ends were cut back, 2 bases at V and 0 bases at J, with 11 bases in the middle. The CDR3 consists of 15 residues. CDR3: CAWSRGGSSGNTIYF. The CDR3 DNA reads TGTGCCTGGAGTCGGGGGGGGTCCTCTGGAAACACCATATATTTT.